These 7 T cell receptor beta chains share one sample of origin, sequenced in a study of control samples from healthy donors and cancer patients. Data came from immunoSEQ multiplex PCR; TCRdb stores just in-frame clones and leaves some out. The table has about 200,000 clones, about 90% seen once. The sequencing input was blood. These receptor sequences come from a man in his thirties or forties in good health.

This chain connects TRBV7-2 to TRBJ1-5; no reliable D call. The CDR3 sequence is 12 residues long. V dropped 4 bases and J dropped 9 bases, with 10 bases sitting between them. Germline values: CDR1 SGHTA, CDR2 FQGNSA. Written as DNA, the CDR3 is TGTGCCAGCAGCTCCACTCAAGGGCCCCAGCATTTT. Translation: CASSSTQGPQHF.

This clone was picked up one time. V gene TRBV7-3 combines with J gene TRBJ2-7, with 9 positions matching TRBD1. There are 15 residues in the CDR3. V lost 5 bases, J lost 2 bases, and 7 bases stayed unmatched. Germline CDR1 SGHTA, CDR2 FQGTGA. The CDR3 here is CASSPAGQGPYEQYF. DNA for the CDR3: TGTGCCAGCAGCCCCGCGGGACAGGGACCCTACGAGCAGTACTTC.

V is TRBV9 and J is TRBJ1-2; unclear D gene. The CDR3 covers 14 residues. With 1 base removed from V and 3 bases from J, the gap between germline ends came to 10 bases. Germline loops: CDR1 SGDLS, CDR2 YYNGEE. The CDR3 region is CASSVRREDYGYTF. Here the CDR3 DNA reads TGTGCCAGCAGCGTAAGAAGGGAGGACTATGGCTACACCTTC.

The chain employs TRBV19 and TRBJ1-2, with D perhaps matching TRBD1 (5 bases). V lost 7 bases, J lost 8 bases, and 26 bases lay in between. The CDR3 is 16 residues long. CDR1 is LNHDA and CDR2 is SQIVND in the germline V gene (reference sequence). The CDR3 nucleotides are TGTGCCAGTACCTCAGAGGCGAGACAGCCCTCTTTAGGCTACACCTTC. Its protein product is CASTSEARQPSLGYTF.

The chain employs TRBV19 and TRBJ1-6; a weak D match, TRBD1 (6 bases). Trimming cost V 6 bases and J 0 bases, with 18 bases left between them. This CDR3 has 18 residues. Germline assignment: CDR1 LNHDA and CDR2 SQIVND (reference sequence). The CDR3 nucleotides are TGTGCCAGTAGCCCTCTCGGGGGGCTGAGCTCCTATAATTCACCCCTCCACTTT. Amino acids: CASSPLGGLSSYNSPLHF.

The chain is built from TRBV10-1 and TRBJ2-1, with 10 bases that match TRBD2. The CDR3 runs 15 residues. V trimming: 4 bases; J trimming: 8 bases; junction bases outside the gene matches: 8. Germline V gives CDR1 WNHNN, CDR2 SYGVQD (reference sequence). CDR3 protein: CASSGAGGLGDEQFF. CDR3 DNA: TGCGCCAGCAGTGGAGCGGGGGGGCTTGGCGATGAGCAGTTCTTC.

The chain combines TRBV6-2 or TRBV6-3 with TRBJ2-2; TRBD2 matches at 11 bases. Germline CDR1 MNHEY, CDR2 SVGEGT. The CDR3 contains 18 residues. After removal of 2 bases from V and 2 bases from J, the junction contained 7 bases not matched to a gene. Here the CDR3 DNA reads TGTGCCAGCAGTTACCCACTGGGACTAGCGGTAAACACCGGGGAGCTGTTTTTT. This sequence encodes CASSYPLGLAVNTGELFF.